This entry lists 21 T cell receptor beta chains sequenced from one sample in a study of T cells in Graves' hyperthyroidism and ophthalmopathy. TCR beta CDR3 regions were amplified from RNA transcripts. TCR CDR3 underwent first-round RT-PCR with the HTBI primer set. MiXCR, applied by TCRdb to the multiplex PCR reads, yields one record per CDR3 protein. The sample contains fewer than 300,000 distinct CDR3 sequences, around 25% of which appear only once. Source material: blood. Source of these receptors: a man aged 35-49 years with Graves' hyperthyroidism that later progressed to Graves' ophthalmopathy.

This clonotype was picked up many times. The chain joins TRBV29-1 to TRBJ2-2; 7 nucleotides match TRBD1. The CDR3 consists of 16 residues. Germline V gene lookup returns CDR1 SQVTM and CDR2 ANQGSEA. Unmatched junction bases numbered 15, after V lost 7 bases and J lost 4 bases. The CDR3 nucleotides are TGCAGCGCTGGACAGGCCCCCGCGGCGGGCACCGGGGAGCTGTTTTTT. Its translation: CSAGQAPAAGTGELFF.

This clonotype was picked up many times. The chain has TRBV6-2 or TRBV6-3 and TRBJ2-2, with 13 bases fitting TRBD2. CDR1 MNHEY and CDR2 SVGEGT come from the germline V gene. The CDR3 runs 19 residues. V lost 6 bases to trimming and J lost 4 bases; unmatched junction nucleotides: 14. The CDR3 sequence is CASRPPLGGLAGSTGELFF. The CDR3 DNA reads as TGTGCCAGCAGACCTCCCTTGGGGGGACTAGCGGGGTCCACCGGGGAGCTGTTTTTT.

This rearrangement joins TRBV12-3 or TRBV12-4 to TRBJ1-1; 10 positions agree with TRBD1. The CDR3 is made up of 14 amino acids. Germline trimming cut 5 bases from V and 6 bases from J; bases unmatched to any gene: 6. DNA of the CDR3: TGTGCCAGCAGTGCTTGGACAGGGGGGGCTGAAGCTTTCTTT. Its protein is CASSAWTGGAEAFF.

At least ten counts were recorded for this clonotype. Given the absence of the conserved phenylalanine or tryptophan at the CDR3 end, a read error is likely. CDR3 nucleotides: TGTGCCAGCAGCTCAGACAGGAACACTGAAGCTTTCCTT. It yields the protein CASSSDRNTEAFL. V is TRBV7-6 and J is TRBJ1-1; D might be TRBD1 (5 bases). CDR1 SGHVS and CDR2 FNYEAQ come from the germline V gene. Between the trimmed V and J ends, which lost 4 bases and 1 base, there was a span of 7 bases. This CDR3 contains 13 residues.

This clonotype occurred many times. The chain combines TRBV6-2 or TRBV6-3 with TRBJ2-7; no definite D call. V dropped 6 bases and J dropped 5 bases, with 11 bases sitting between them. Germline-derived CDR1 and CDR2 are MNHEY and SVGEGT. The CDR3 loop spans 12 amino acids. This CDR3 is CASSLDVDEQYF. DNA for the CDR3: TGTGCCAGCAGCCTAGACGTGGACGAGCAGTACTTC.

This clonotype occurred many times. The CDR3 region has the DNA TGCGCCAGCAGTGAGCCGGACCTTAGGGGACCGACAAGAAACATTCAGTACTTC. Protein sequence: CASSEPDLRGPTRNIQYF. The rearrangement joins TRBV10-1 to TRBJ2-4; D tentatively reads TRBD1 or TRBD2 (5 bases each). There are 18 residues in the CDR3. Trimming pared 2 bases from V and 6 bases from J, leaving 23 bases between. Germline CDR1 WNHNN, CDR2 SYGVQD (reference sequence).

The CDR3 sequence is CASKLPGAGGYTF. The CDR3 DNA sequence: TGTGCCAGCAAATTACCAGGGGCGGGGGGCTACACCTTC. The gene calls are TRBV6-1 and TRBJ1-2; possibly TRBD1 for D (6 bases). Germline CDR1 is MNHNS and CDR2 is SASEGT. The ends were cut back, 7 bases at V and 8 bases at J, with 17 bases in the middle. The CDR3 runs 13 residues.

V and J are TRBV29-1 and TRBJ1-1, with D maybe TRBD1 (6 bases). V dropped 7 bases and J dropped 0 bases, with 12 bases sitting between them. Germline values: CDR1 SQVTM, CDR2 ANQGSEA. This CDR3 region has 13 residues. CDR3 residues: CSATGTMNTEAFF. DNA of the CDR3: TGCAGCGCCACCGGGACAATGAACACTGAAGCTTTCTTT. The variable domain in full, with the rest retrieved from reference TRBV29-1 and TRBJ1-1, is SAVISQKPSRDICQRGTSLTIQCQVDSQVTMMFWYRQQPGQSLTLIATANQGSEATYESGFVIDKFPISRPNLTFSTLTVSNMSPEDSSIYLCSATGTMNTEAFFGQGTRLTVV.

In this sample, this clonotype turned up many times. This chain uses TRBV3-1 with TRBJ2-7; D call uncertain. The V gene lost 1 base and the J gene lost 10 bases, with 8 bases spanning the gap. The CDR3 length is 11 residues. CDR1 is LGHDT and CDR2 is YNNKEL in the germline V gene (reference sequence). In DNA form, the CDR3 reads TGTGCCAGCAGCCAAGGTGGATACCAGTACTTC. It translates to CASSQGGYQYF.

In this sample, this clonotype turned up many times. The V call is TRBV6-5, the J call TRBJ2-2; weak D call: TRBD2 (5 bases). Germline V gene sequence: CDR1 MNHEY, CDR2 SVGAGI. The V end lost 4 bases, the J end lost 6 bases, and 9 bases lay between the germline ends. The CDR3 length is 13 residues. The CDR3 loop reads CASSSQEAGELFF. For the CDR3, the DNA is TGTGCCAGCAGTTCTCAGGAGGCCGGGGAGCTGTTTTTT.

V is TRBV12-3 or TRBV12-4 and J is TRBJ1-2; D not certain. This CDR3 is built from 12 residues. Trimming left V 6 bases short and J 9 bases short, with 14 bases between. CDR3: CASSPGPRSYTF. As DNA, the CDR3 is TGTGCCAGCAGCCCTGGGCCACGCAGCTACACCTTC.

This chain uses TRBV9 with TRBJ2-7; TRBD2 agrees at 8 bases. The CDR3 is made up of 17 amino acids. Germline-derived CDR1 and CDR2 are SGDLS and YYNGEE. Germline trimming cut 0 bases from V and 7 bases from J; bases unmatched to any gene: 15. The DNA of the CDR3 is TGTGCCAGCAGCGTAGGGCTAGCGGGCCTATCTACGAGTGAGCAGTACTTC. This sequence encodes CASSVGLAGLSTSEQYF.

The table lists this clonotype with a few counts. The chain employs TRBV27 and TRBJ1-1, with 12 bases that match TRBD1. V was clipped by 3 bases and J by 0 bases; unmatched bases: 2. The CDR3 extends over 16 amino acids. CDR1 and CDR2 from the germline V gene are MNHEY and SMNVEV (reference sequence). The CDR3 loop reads CASSFGTGGVNTEAFF. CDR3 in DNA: TGTGCCAGCAGTTTCGGGACAGGGGGCGTGAACACTGAAGCTTTCTTT.

The CDR3 bases are TGTGCCAGCAGCATCTCAGGGTACTCCTACGAGCAGTACTTC. Translated: CASSISGYSYEQYF. This chain uses TRBV6-1 with TRBJ2-7, with D maybe TRBD1 (5 bases). The V end lost 6 bases, the J end lost 0 bases, and 12 bases lay between the germline ends. The CDR3 has 14 amino acids. Germline loops: CDR1 MNHNS, CDR2 SASEGT.

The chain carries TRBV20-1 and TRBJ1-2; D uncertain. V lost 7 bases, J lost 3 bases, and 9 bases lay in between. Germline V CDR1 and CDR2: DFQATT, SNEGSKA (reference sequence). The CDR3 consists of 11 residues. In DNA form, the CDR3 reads TGCAGTGTTTACATTGACTATGGCTACACCTTC. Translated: CSVYIDYGYTF.

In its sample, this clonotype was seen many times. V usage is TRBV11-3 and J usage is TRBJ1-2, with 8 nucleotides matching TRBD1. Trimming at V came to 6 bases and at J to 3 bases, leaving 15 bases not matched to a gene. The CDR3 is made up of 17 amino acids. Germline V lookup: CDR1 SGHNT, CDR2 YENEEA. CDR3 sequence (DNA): TGTGCCAGCAGATCTCCTGGGGGGACAGGCCTAGACTATGGCTACACCTTC. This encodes CASRSPGGTGLDYGYTF.

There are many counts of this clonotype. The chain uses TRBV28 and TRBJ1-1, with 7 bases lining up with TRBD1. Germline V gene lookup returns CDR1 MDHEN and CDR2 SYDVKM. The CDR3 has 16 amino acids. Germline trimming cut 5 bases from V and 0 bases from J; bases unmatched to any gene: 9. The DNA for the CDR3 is TGTGCCAGCAGTACGGACAGGTCGGTGATGAACACTGAAGCTTTCTTT. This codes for CASSTDRSVMNTEAFF.

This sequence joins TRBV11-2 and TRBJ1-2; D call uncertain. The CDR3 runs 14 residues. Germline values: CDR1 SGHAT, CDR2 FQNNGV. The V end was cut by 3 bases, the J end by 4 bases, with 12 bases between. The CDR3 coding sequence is TGTGCCAGCAGCTTTGGGTCGTTTGGCTATGGCTACACCTTC. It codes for CASSFGSFGYGYTF.

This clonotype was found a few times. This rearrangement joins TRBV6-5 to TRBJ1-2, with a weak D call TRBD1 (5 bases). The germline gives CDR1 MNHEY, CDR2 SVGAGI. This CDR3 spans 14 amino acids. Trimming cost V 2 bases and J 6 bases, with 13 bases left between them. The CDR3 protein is CASSYRGLVDGYTF. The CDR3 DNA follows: TGTGCCAGCAGTTACCGGGGACTCGTGGATGGCTACACCTTC.

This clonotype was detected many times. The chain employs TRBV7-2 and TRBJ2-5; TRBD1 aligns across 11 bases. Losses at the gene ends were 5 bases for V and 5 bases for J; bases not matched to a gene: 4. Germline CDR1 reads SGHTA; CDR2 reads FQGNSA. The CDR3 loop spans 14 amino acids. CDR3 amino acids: CASSRTGGVETQYF. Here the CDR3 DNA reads TGTGCCAGCAGCCGGACAGGGGGCGTTGAGACCCAGTACTTC.

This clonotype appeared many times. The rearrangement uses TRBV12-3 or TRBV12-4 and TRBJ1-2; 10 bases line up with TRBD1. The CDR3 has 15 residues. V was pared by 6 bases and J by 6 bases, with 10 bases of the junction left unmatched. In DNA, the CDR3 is TGTGCCAGCAGGAATTCCGGGACAGGGGCCCATGGCTACACCTTC. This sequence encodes CASRNSGTGAHGYTF.